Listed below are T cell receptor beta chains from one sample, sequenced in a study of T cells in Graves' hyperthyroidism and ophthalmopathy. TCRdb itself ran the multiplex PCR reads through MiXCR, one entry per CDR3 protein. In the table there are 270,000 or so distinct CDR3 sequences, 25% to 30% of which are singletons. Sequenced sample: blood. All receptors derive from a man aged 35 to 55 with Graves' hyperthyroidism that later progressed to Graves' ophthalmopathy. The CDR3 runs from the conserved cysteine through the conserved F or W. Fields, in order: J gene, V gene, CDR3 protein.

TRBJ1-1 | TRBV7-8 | CASSLAAGGETEAFF
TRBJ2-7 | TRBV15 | CATSRDPKGEQYF
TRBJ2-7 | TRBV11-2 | CASSLADDYEQYF
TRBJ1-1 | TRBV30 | CAWRLLNTEAFF
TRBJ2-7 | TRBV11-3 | CASSFEAIYEQYF
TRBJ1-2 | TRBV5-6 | CASSLRPRGGYTF
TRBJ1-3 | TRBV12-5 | CASGLDRSSWNTIYF
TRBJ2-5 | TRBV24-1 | CATSDPGQGGETQYF
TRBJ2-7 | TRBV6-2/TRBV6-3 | CASSSTSGTPDEQYF
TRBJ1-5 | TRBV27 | CASSDRGGMGNQPQHF
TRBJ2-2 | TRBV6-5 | CASSRQGTGELFF
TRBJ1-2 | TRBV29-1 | CSVPREAGTDYGYTF
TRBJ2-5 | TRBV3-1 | CASSQVVFQRETQYF
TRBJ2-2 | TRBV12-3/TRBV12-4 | CASSRDGRFGGELFF
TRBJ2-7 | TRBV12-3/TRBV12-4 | CASSSELAHYEQYF
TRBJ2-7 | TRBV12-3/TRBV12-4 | CASSLRDRSEQYF
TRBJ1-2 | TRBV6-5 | CASSYSSYNYGYTF
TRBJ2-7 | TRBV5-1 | CASSLGISPTAGSYEQYF
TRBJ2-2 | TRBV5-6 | CASSRPLGDPTGELFF
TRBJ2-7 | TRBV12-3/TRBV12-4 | CASRKGGDPTKQYF
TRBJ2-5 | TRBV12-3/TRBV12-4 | CASRPRTSGRALEAQYF
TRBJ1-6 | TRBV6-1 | CASGSGTGVPPLHF
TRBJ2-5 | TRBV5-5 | CASSGLTSGRYQETQYF
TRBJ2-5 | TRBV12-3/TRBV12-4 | CASSQVAAAETQYF
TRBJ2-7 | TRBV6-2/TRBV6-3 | CASSYRLGQGGYEQYF
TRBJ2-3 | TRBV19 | CASSMMWGRADTQYF
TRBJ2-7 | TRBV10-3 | CATHRLATGWNYEQYF
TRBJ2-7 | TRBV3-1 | CASSGGLATNYEQYF
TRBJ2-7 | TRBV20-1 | CSARDQIEQYF
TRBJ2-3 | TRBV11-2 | CASSSRLGTDTQYF
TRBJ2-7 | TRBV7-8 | CASSRKGTSGRVEQYF
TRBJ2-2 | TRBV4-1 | CASSQDAHRNLGELFF
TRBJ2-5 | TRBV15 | CASSEQRQETQYF
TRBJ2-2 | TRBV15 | CATSREAGIPAGELFF
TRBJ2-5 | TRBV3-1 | CASSQVVGGLAGVRETQYF
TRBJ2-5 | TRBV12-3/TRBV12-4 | CASSSYTEETQYF
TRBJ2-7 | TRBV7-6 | CASSLVAGEYEQYF
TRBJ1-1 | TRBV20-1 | CSARDGQNTEAFF
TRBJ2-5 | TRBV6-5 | CASSYGLAKTQYF
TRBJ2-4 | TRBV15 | CATSLVAKNIQYF
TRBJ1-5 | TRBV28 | CASSYGTPGVGQPQHF
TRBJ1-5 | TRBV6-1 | CASSGTGANQPQHF
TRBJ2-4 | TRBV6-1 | CASSEAANIQYF
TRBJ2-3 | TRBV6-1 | CASGMTGAADTQYF
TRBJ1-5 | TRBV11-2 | CASSSDRGRGNQPQHF
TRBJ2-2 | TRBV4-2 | CASSQEVGTLPGAGNTGELFF
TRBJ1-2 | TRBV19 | CASSMGAGSGYYGYTF
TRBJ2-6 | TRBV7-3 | CASSPREGGPDGANVLTF
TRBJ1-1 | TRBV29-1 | CSAVLRGNTEAFF
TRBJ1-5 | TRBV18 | CASSPSNTDNQPQHF
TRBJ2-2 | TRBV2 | CANKRDRLGGELFF
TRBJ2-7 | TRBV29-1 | CSVGAGGYEQYF
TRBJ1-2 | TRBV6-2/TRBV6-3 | CASTKRGERGYGYTF
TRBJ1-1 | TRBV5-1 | CASSLGDRWNTEAFF
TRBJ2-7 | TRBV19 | CASSIGTAAYEQYF
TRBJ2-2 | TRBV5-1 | CASSLGGADAGELFF
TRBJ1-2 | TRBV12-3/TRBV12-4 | CASLLGGNYGYTF